Presented here are 10 T cell receptor beta chains from one specimen sequenced in a study of blood T cell repertoires in COVID-19. Some clones are missing from TCRdb's copy, which holds only in-frame ones; the method was immunoSEQ multiplex PCR. This sample carries about 120,000 clones, around three quarters of them seen once, and the ten largest clones take 3.5% to 4.5%. Material for sequencing was peripheral blood. The source is a woman older than 75 with acute or convalescent COVID-19.

This sequence joins TRBV4-1 and TRBJ1-4, with TRBD1 matching 9 bases. The CDR3 is 14 residues long. Per germline, CDR1 MGHRA and CDR2 YSYEKL. V dropped 0 bases and J dropped 11; count of bases not matched to a gene: 4. The CDR3 reads CASSQDGQGRKLFF. CDR3 DNA sequence: TGCGCCAGCAGCCAAGACGGACAGGGGAGGAAACTGTTTTTT.

The chain joins TRBV6-5 to TRBJ2-7; 7 bases line up with TRBD1. The J segment lost 6 bases and the V segment lost 5 bases, leaving 13 bases of the junction unmatched. Per germline, CDR1 MNHEY and CDR2 SVGAGI. There are 15 residues in the CDR3. The CDR3 DNA is TGTGCCAGCAGTCCCCCTGAGGGGGCTGAAGGCGAGCAGTACTTC. Protein product: CASSPPEGAEGEQYF.

A few counts support this clone. The rearrangement uses TRBV18 and TRBJ1-4, with D possibly TRBD1 on 6 matching bases. V lost 2 bases and J lost 7, with 11 bases in between. This CDR3 is built from 14 residues. From germline, CDR1 is KGHSH and CDR2 LQKENI. The CDR3 reads CASSPTGIGEKLFF. The CDR3 nucleotides are TGTGCCAGCTCACCAACAGGGATCGGTGAAAAACTGTTTTTT.

J is TRBJ2-3 and V is TRBV3-1 (or the pseudogene TRBV3-2), with 11 bases matching TRBD2. Losses at the gene ends were 1 base for V and 5 bases for J; bases not matched to a gene: 14. Germline V gene sequence: CDR1 LGHDT, CDR2 YNNKEL (reference sequence). The CDR3 runs to 19 residues. The CDR3 DNA reads TGTGCCAGCAGCCAAGTTCGGCTAGCGGGGGGATTTTTTCGAGATACGCAGTATTTT. This sequence encodes CASSQVRLAGGFFRDTQYF.

The chain has TRBV9 and TRBJ2-6; D is possibly TRBD1 (6 bases). Germline CDR1 reads SGDLS; CDR2 reads YYNGEE. CDR3 length equals 20 residues. Trimming stripped 1 base from V and 4 bases from J, with 24 bases between. Written as DNA, the CDR3 is TGTGCCAGCAGCGTATCGGCTAGGCAGGGGCTCTCGCGCGGGGCCAACGTCCTGACTTTC. Translating it yields CASSVSARQGLSRGANVLTF.

This clone was recorded only once. The V gene is TRBV4-1, the J gene TRBJ1-5; D is perhaps TRBD1 (6 bases). V was clipped by 4 bases and J by 7 bases, with 17 bases between them. The CDR3 consists of 15 residues. Germline CDR1 reads MGHRA; CDR2 reads YSYEKL. CDR3: CASSRGQGGHQPQHF. In nucleotides, the CDR3 is TGCGCCAGCAGCCGGGGCCAAGGGGGTCACCAGCCCCAGCATTTT.

This chain links TRBV2 with TRBJ1-2, with D possibly TRBD1 on 6 matching bases. There are 13 residues in the CDR3. V lost 1 base and J lost 5, with 8 bases in between. Per germline, CDR1 SNHLY and CDR2 FYNNEI. CDR3 sequence: CASSEGQEYGYTF. CDR3 nucleotides: TGTGCCAGCAGTGAAGGACAGGAGTATGGCTACACCTTC.

The sample holds one count of this clone. This sequence joins TRBV7-6 and TRBJ2-5, with a tentative D call TRBD2 (5 bases). This CDR3 is 13 amino acids long. Germline V lookup: CDR1 SGHVS, CDR2 FNYEAQ. V was pared by 6 bases and J by 1 base, with 9 bases between. This CDR3 is CASRLRGQETQYF. The CDR3 DNA is TGTGCCAGCAGGCTTCGGGGCCAAGAGACCCAGTACTTC. Full variable domain (remainder filled in from reference TRBV7-6 and TRBJ2-5): GAGVSQSPRYKVTKRGQDVALRCDPISGHVSLYWYRQALGQGPEFLTYFNYEAQQDKSGLPNDRFSAERPEGSISTLTIQRTEQRDSAMYRCASRLRGQETQYFGPGTRLLVL.

The chain's CDR3 is CASSNSQGTEQYF. In nucleotides, the CDR3 is TGTGCCAGCAGCAACTCACAGGGAACCGAGCAGTACTTC. J is TRBJ2-7 and V is TRBV7-9; TRBD1 might be the D (6 bases). The CDR3 extends over 13 amino acids. Per the germline V gene, CDR1 is SEHNR and CDR2 is FQNEAQ (reference sequence). V was cut by 5 bases and J by 6 bases, with 14 bases left in between.

The chain links TRBV25-1 to TRBJ2-1, with D maybe TRBD1 (5 bases). Between the trimmed V and J ends, which lost 3 bases and 2 bases, there was a span of 8 bases. CDR3 length equals 14 residues. Germline V gene sequence: CDR1 MGHDK, CDR2 SYGVNS. CDR3 nucleotide sequence: TGTGCCAGCAGTGAGGAACAGGCCTACAATGAGCAGTTCTTC. Protein sequence: CASSEEQAYNEQFF.